This T cell receptor beta chain was identified in a study of spatial heterogeneity in lung cancer. This CDR3 has 16 amino acids. Germline values: CDR1 MNHNS, CDR2 SASEGT. V was trimmed by 7 bases and J by 0 bases, leaving 15 bases between them. This sample's time point: sample taken at primary tumor resection. Unsorted whole RNA from tumor, nontumor lung or frozen PBMC underwent sequencing. TCRdb re-called the 5' RACE reads with MiXCR, one entry per CDR3 protein. The data contain 48,000 or so distinct CDR3 sequences, 5.3% of them singletons. Sequenced material: PBMCs, taken at surgery. The chain couples TRBV6-1 to TRBJ1-4, with no clear D. This receptor was identified in a male donor with early-stage non-small cell lung cancer. CDR3 DNA sequence: TGTGCCAGCAACCCGAGGCTGGGATCAACTAATGAAAAACTGTTTTTT. It encodes CASNPRLGSTNEKLFF.